Listed here are 11 T cell receptor beta chains from one sample, sequenced in a study of control samples from healthy donors and cancer patients (dated by TCRdb to 2018 to 2021). The library came from the immunoSEQ multiplex PCR assay. TCRdb took this table from immuneACCESS and kept in-frame rearrangements with V and J called. Such tables lack part of the clones; where checked against another copy, unresolved V genes explain under half of the gap, and the rest is unexplained. The sample table shows approximately 130,000 clones, and around 86% are seen once. Around 8.7% of the sample is taken by the ten largest. Input material: blood. These receptor sequences come from a man aged 35-49 years in good health.

The rearrangement uses TRBV25-1 and TRBJ2-1, with D tentatively TRBD1 (5 bases). The CDR3 sequence is 12 residues long. The ends were cut back, 5 bases at V and 6 bases at J, with 8 bases in the middle. The germline V gene has CDR1 MGHDK and CDR2 SYGVNS. This CDR3 is CASSWGVNEQFF. The DNA for the CDR3 is TGTGCCAGCAGTTGGGGCGTCAATGAGCAGTTCTTC.

CDR3 sequence reads: CASSETGLSGANVLTF. The CDR3 coding sequence is TGTGCCAGCAGTGAGACAGGGTTATCTGGGGCCAACGTCCTGACTTTC. The gene calls are TRBV6-1 and TRBJ2-6, with TRBD1 identical over 7 bases. The CDR3 has 16 amino acids. With V trimmed by 3 bases and J by 1 base, 3 bases remained unmatched. Germline lookup yields CDR1 MNHNS and CDR2 SASEGT.

This clone was detected only a few times. The V call is TRBV11-3, the J call TRBJ2-7; D possibly corresponds to TRBD2 (5 bases). The V end lost 3 bases, the J end lost 4 bases, and 13 bases lay between the germline ends. The CDR3 has 14 amino acids. Germline V gene data show CDR1 as SGHNT and CDR2 as YENEEA. The CDR3 nucleotides read TGTGCCAGCAGCTTGGACGGGATTGGGTACGAGCAGTACTTC. This sequence encodes CASSLDGIGYEQYF. Drawing the rest from reference TRBV11-3 and TRBJ2-7, the complete variable domain is EAGVVQSPRYKIIEKKQPVAFWCNPISGHNTLYWYLQNLGQGPELLIRYENEEAVDDSQLPKDRFSAERLKGVDSTLKIQPAELGDSAVYLCASSLDGIGYEQYFGPGTRLTVT.

Here the CDR3 DNA reads TGCGCCAGCAGTGGGGGGACCGCTTCACCCCTCCACTTT. Translated, it gives CASSGGTASPLHF. The chain employs TRBV10-1 and TRBJ1-6, with a weak D call TRBD1 (5 bases). V was trimmed by 4 bases and J by 9 bases, leaving 10 bases between them. CDR1 and CDR2 from the germline V gene are WNHNN and SYGVQD (reference sequence). The length of the CDR3 is 13 residues.

The J gene is TRBJ1-6, the V gene TRBV2; TRBD1 aligns across 9 bases. Germline values: CDR1 SNHLY, CDR2 FYNNEI. Germline trimming cut 6 bases from V and 7 bases from J; bases unmatched to any gene: 7. This CDR3 has 15 residues. In nucleotides, the CDR3 is TGTGCCAGCAGAGGGACAGGGAATTTGAATTCACCCCTCCACTTT. Its translation is CASRGTGNLNSPLHF.

The V call is TRBV6-2 or TRBV6-3, the J call TRBJ2-7; 8 nucleotides align to TRBD1. J was trimmed by 3 bases and V by 6 bases; bases with no gene match: 16. Germline lookup yields CDR1 MNHEY and CDR2 SVGEGT. This CDR3 has 17 residues. The CDR3 reads CASSHAFLDREGYEQYF. The DNA of the CDR3 is TGTGCCAGCAGCCACGCCTTTTTGGACAGGGAAGGCTACGAGCAGTACTTC.

This clone has only one observation. This rearrangement joins TRBV10-3 to TRBJ1-1, with D perhaps TRBD1 (5 bases). The CDR3 is 14 amino acids. Trimming left V 10 bases short and J 1 base short, with 16 bases between. Germline values: CDR1 ENHRY, CDR2 SYGVKD. CDR3 DNA sequence: TGTGCCACCACACCCAGGGCGGCGAACACTGAAGCTTTCTTT. This codes for CATTPRAANTEAFF.

The rearrangement links TRBV4-3 to TRBJ1-1; D remains ambiguous. Germline CDR1 LGHNA, CDR2 YSLEER. Deletions cut 4 bases from V and 2 bases from J, with 14 bases between. The CDR3 spans 15 residues. In DNA form, the CDR3 reads TGCGCCAGCAGCCCCAACTACAGACGTAACACTGAAGCTTTCTTT. This gives the protein CASSPNYRRNTEAFF.

This clone is judged large. Other DNA sequences in this specimen translate into the identical CDR3. This chain joins TRBV3-1 (or the pseudogene TRBV3-2) and TRBJ2-7, with D tentatively TRBD1 (5 bases). The germline gives CDR1 LGHDT, CDR2 YNNKEL (reference sequence). This CDR3 has 13 amino acids. The V gene lost 1 base and the J gene lost 3 bases, with 7 bases spanning the gap. CDR3 in DNA: TGTGCCAGCAGCCAAGGAACAGGCTACGAGCAGTACTTC. Its translation is CASSQGTGYEQYF.

J is TRBJ1-1 and V is TRBV5-5, with D possibly being TRBD1 (5 bases). V dropped 2 bases and J dropped 1 base, with 9 bases sitting between them. CDR1 and CDR2 from the germline V gene are SGHKS and YYEKEE (reference sequence). The CDR3 totals 14 residues. The CDR3 coding sequence is TGTGCCAGCAGCTTATCGACAGCGAACACTGAAGCTTTCTTT. Translating it yields CASSLSTANTEAFF.

The V call is TRBV5-1, the J call TRBJ1-1, with a weak D call TRBD1 (5 bases). Trimming removed 4 bases at V and 4 bases at J, with 17 bases between. The CDR3 loop spans 15 amino acids. CDR1 and CDR2 from the germline V gene are SGHRS and YFSETQ. The CDR3 sequence is CASSPIPGMGTEAFF. CDR3 in DNA: TGCGCCAGCAGCCCCATCCCAGGGATGGGCACTGAAGCTTTCTTT.